The T cell receptor beta chain described here comes from a study of neurological immune-mediated disorders. TCRdb processed the 5' RACE reads anew with MiXCR; each CDR3 protein has one entry. Of 30,000 to 45,000 distinct CDR3 sequences listed, around a tenth are singletons. J gave up 8 bases and V 0 bases, and 9 bases lay outside the gene matches. CDR3 length: 16 residues. In germline, CDR1 is LNHNV, CDR2 YYDKDF (reference sequence). In its sample, this clonotype was seen many times. The specimen was CD4+ T cells from blood. The clonotype originates from a woman in her twenties or thirties with HTLV-1-associated myelopathy (HAM/TSP). The chain couples TRBV15 to TRBJ1-4; TRBD1 matches 7 bases. CDR3 residues: CATSRDLKQGGEKLFF. The CDR3, as DNA: TGTGCCACCAGCAGAGATTTGAAGCAGGGGGGAGAAAAACTGTTTTTT.